The 27 T cell receptor beta chains reported below all come from one sample, sequenced in a study of tumor-infiltrating lymphocytes in primary liver carcinoma. Germline DNA was also extracted, while the blood RNA originated from unsorted whole blood. Reverse transcription of roughly 0.5 ug total RNA with a constant-region primer produced TCR beta cDNA. Generation of the TCR beta libraries relied on three nested multiplex PCR rounds using slightly modified ARM-PCR. Each of the first two PCR rounds ran approximately 11 cycles with TRBV1-TRBV30 forward and C-beta reverse primers. MiXCR was run by TCRdb on the multiplex PCR reads, yielding one entry per CDR3 protein. The data contain more than 150,000 distinct CDR3 sequences, about 60% of them singletons. Material for sequencing was peripheral blood. The source of these receptors is a man in his forties with primary liver carcinoma and hepatitis B virus infection.

V usage is TRBV5-8 and J usage is TRBJ2-4, with 15 bases fitting TRBD2. The CDR3 has 18 residues. Germline lookup yields CDR1 SGHTS and CDR2 YDEGEE. The J segment lost 2 bases and the V segment lost 2 bases, leaving 5 bases of the junction unmatched. The DNA of the CDR3 is TGTGCCAGCAGCTTACTGGGACTAGCGGGAGGCCCCAAAAACATTCAGTACTTC. Its protein product is CASSLLGLAGGPKNIQYF.

About this clonotype itself: Lacking the conserved final phenylalanine or tryptophan, this CDR3 likely reflects a read error. In DNA form, the CDR3 reads TGTGCCAGCAGTCAATCACCTACCGGGGACTTGGTCGGGGAGACCCAGTACATC. Encoded protein: CASSQSPTGDLVGETQYI. The gene calls are TRBV6-5 and TRBJ2-5; D perhaps matches TRBD2 (6 bases). From germline, CDR1 is MNHEY and CDR2 SVGAGI. V was pared by 5 bases and J by 5 bases, with 27 bases between. The CDR3 loop spans 18 amino acids.

The chain has TRBV5-4 and TRBJ2-3; unclear D gene. V was pared by 0 bases and J by 0 bases, with 8 bases between. CDR1 SGHNT and CDR2 YYREEE come from the germline V gene (reference sequence). The CDR3 covers 15 residues. The CDR3 sequence is CASSLEAASTDTQYF. The DNA for the CDR3 is TGTGCCAGCAGCTTGGAAGCAGCTAGCACAGATACGCAGTATTTT.

This chain joins TRBV4-2 and TRBJ2-7; 8 bases align to TRBD1. The CDR3 spans 15 residues. V shed 5 bases, J shed 4 bases, and the junction held 10 bases outside the gene matches. Germline CDR1 reads LGHNA; CDR2 reads YNFKEQ. Here the CDR3 reads CASSKAPDREYEQYF. The CDR3 nucleotides are TGTGCCAGCAGCAAAGCCCCGGACAGGGAGTACGAGCAGTACTTC.

In its sample, this clonotype was seen a few times. This may arise from a read error, as a much more abundant clone is one base away. V gene TRBV11-2 combines with J gene TRBJ2-1; 7 positions agree with TRBD2. The trim removed 6 bases at V and 3 bases at J, leaving 8 bases unmatched. Germline V gives CDR1 SGHAT, CDR2 FQNNGV. This CDR3 has 15 amino acids. The CDR3, as DNA: TGTGCCAGCAGGCATACTAGCGTAGTCTACAATGAGCAGTTCTTC. It translates to CASRHTSVVYNEQFF.

To note about this clonotype: A junction end diverges from the germline sequence, so it may reflect a read error. The genes are TRBV11-2 and TRBJ2-7; 7 bases line up with TRBD2. Germline V gene sequence: CDR1 SGHAT, CDR2 FQNNGV. The CDR3 loop spans 15 amino acids. The CDR3 region has the DNA TGTGCCTGCAGCTCTGAGCGGGATCAAGCCTACGAGCAGTACTTC. Its protein is CACSSERDQAYEQYF.

The chain has TRBV29-1 and TRBJ2-7; 7 bases agree with TRBD1. The ends lost 7 bases at V and 2 bases at J; junction bases unmatched: 14. In germline, CDR1 is SQVTM, CDR2 ANQGSEA. This CDR3 is 15 amino acids long. DNA for the CDR3: TGCAGCGCCCTTGAGGCCTCGGACAGGCCCTACGAGCAGTACTTC. Translation: CSALEASDRPYEQYF.

In its sample, this clonotype was seen a few times. A read error is possible here, since a much larger clone lies one base away. V gene TRBV6-6 combines with J gene TRBJ1-2; D is unclear. Germline V gene data show CDR1 as MNHNY and CDR2 as SVGAGI (reference sequence). CDR3 length equals 12 residues. The CDR3 loop reads CASSPPSYGYIF. The CDR3 DNA reads TGTGCCAGCAGTCCTCCGTCCTATGGCTACATCTTC.

Concerning this clonotype: Compared with germline, one end of the junction differs, possibly owing to a read error. The chain has TRBV14 and TRBJ2-1; 13 bases fit TRBD2. There are 18 residues in the CDR3. CDR1 and CDR2 (germline): SGHDN, FVKESK. The CDR3 DNA reads as TGTACCAGCAGCCCCGGACTAGCGGGAGATCTTTTTAGCGATGAGCAGTTCTTC. Translation gives CTSSPGLAGDLFSDEQFF.

This clonotype was counted a few times. J is TRBJ2-5 and V is TRBV29-1, with D unresolved. The CDR3 is made up of 13 amino acids. Germline V lookup: CDR1 SQVTM, CDR2 ANQGSEA. Trimming cost V 4 bases and J 4 bases, with 13 bases left between them. For the CDR3, the DNA is TGCAGCGTTGGCCGGGTCCTGCCAGAGACCCAGTACTTC. This translates into CSVGRVLPETQYF.

This clonotype was observed a single time. One end of the junction fails to match germline, which may point to a read error. This chain links TRBV11-2 with TRBJ2-3; no clear D. Germline V lookup: CDR1 SGHAT, CDR2 FQNNGV. This CDR3 has 15 amino acids. The CDR3 coding sequence is TGTGTCAGCAGCTTCGGCCTCCTCGGCACCGATACGCAGTATTTT. Translation: CVSSFGLLGTDTQYF.

This clonotype was observed a few times. The J gene is TRBJ2-3, the V gene TRBV24-1; TRBD2 matches 10 bases. Trimming cost V 5 bases and J 3 bases; bases outside gene matches: 7. Germline V gene lookup returns CDR1 KGHDR and CDR2 SFDVKD. This CDR3 has 16 amino acids. The CDR3 coding sequence is TGTGCCACCAGTGGTCTAGCGGGAGCGGCGACAGATACGCAGTATTTT. It specifies CATSGLAGAATDTQYF.

Concerning this clonotype: One end of the junction varies from germline; a read error may be responsible. The chain links TRBV4-1 to TRBJ2-7, with D maybe TRBD1 (6 bases). The CDR3 is 17 residues long. Germline V gene data show CDR1 as MGHRA and CDR2 as YSYEKL. The chain's CDR3 is CATSQEAPGQGFYEQYF. For the CDR3, the DNA is TGCGCCACCAGCCAAGAAGCGCCGGGACAAGGATTCTACGAGCAGTACTTC.

Worth noting for this clonotype: Sequence at one end of the junction differs from germline and may be a read error. J is TRBJ2-2 and V is TRBV4-1; 8 bases are shared with TRBD2. The CDR3 length is 17 residues. CDR1 and CDR2 (germline): MGHRA, YSYEKL. The CDR3 bases are TGCGCCAGCTGCCAACCTGATAGCGGGACGAATACCGGGGAGCTGTTTTTT. Amino acids: CASCQPDSGTNTGELFF.

In the case of this clonotype: This could be a read error, since a much larger clone is one nucleotide away. The V and J genes are TRBV29-1 and TRBJ2-5, with 9 bases fitting TRBD1. The J segment lost 3 bases and the V segment lost 7 bases, leaving 3 bases of the junction unmatched. Germline-derived CDR1 and CDR2 are SQVTM and ANQGSEA. The CDR3 is 12 amino acids. The CDR3 DNA reads TGCAGCGCCCGGGACAGGGAAGAGACCCAGTACTTC. Translating gives CSARDREETQYF.

This clonotype has ten or more counts. This chain uses TRBV11-2 with TRBJ2-3, with 10 bases aligning to TRBD2. Germline assignment: CDR1 SGHAT and CDR2 FQNNGV. The CDR3 sequence is 16 residues long. V trimming: 3 bases; J trimming: 2 bases; junction bases outside the gene matches: 5. DNA of the CDR3: TGTGCCAGCAGCTTCCTACTAGCGGGGATCACAGATACGCAGTATTTT. Encoded protein: CASSFLLAGITDTQYF.

This chain joins TRBV4-2 and TRBJ2-5; a weak D match, TRBD2 (6 bases). The CDR3 spans 15 residues. Trimming shortened V by 0 bases and J by 9 bases, and 17 bases separated the two germline ends. Per germline, CDR1 LGHNA and CDR2 YNFKEQ. Here the CDR3 DNA reads TGTGCCAGCAGCCAAGATGGGACTCGGAGTGAGGCCCAGTACTTC. Translation gives CASSQDGTRSEAQYF.

In the case of this clonotype: Relative to the germline gene, one junction end is altered; a read error may explain this. The rearrangement links TRBV11-2 to TRBJ2-5, with no clear D. The CDR3 spans 14 residues. Germline CDR1 is SGHAT and CDR2 is FQNNGV. The CDR3 region has the DNA TGTGCCAGCAGTCTAACTCGCACGGGTCAGACTCAGAACTTC. Translating it yields CASSLTRTGQTQNF. The entire variable domain, with the rest obtained from reference TRBV11-2 and TRBJ2-5, is as follows: EAGVAQSPRYKIIEKRQSVAFWCNPISGHATLYWYQQILGQGPKLLIQFQNNGVVDDSQLPKDRFSAERLKGVDSTLKIQPAKLEDSAVYLCASSLTRTGQTQNFGPGTRLLVL.

This clonotype was counted a few times. This sequence joins TRBV4-2 and TRBJ2-2; D uncertain. The CDR3 is made up of 16 amino acids. Trimming removed 0 bases at V and 3 bases at J, with 11 bases between. From germline, CDR1 is LGHNA and CDR2 YNFKEQ. The CDR3 region is CASSQDLAIYTGELFF. CDR3 sequence (DNA): TGTGCCAGCAGCCAAGATTTGGCCATTTACACCGGGGAGCTGTTTTTT.

The gene calls are TRBV4-1 and TRBJ2-7, with D hard to call. The CDR3 runs 14 residues. Germline V gives CDR1 MGHRA, CDR2 YSYEKL. V gave up 4 bases and J gave up 1 base, with 11 bases separating them. This chain's CDR3 is CASSLSNGSYEQYF. The CDR3 DNA sequence: TGCGCCAGCAGCCTCAGTAACGGTTCCTACGAGCAGTACTTC.

This clonotype was seen a handful of times. The V gene is TRBV5-5, the J gene TRBJ2-7, with D perhaps TRBD2 (6 bases). V shed 7 bases and J shed 0 bases, with 20 bases lying between them. The CDR3 covers 16 residues. Germline V CDR1 and CDR2: SGHKS, YYEKEE (reference sequence). The CDR3, as DNA: TGTGCCAGCTACTTGGAGCCACGGGGACTCTCCTACGAGCAGTACTTC. It codes for CASYLEPRGLSYEQYF.

V usage is TRBV28 and J usage is TRBJ2-6; D uncertain. The CDR3 is made up of 17 amino acids. Deletions cut 2 bases from V and 0 bases from J, with 11 bases between. Per germline, CDR1 MDHEN and CDR2 SYDVKM. CDR3 DNA sequence: TGTGCCAGCAGTTTAGGCGTAGGATACTCTGGGGCCAACGTCCTGACTTTC. Protein sequence: CASSLGVGYSGANVLTF.

This clonotype was detected ten times or more. The chain joins TRBV29-1 to TRBJ2-3; D ambiguous. Per germline, CDR1 SQVTM and CDR2 ANQGSEA. Trimming removed 1 base from V and 1 base from J, with 9 bases in between. The CDR3 totals 14 residues. The DNA of the CDR3 is TGCAGCGTTGAAGCTAATTCCGGCACAGATACGCAGTATTTT. It encodes CSVEANSGTDTQYF.

The rearrangement uses TRBV6-1 and TRBJ1-6, with D unclear. V shed 5 bases and J shed 6 bases, with 8 bases lying between them. The CDR3 runs 13 residues. Germline CDR1 is MNHNS and CDR2 is SASEGT. The CDR3 nucleotides read TGTGCCAGCAGTAGGACTTTTAATTCACCCCTCCACTTT. Translating gives CASSRTFNSPLHF.

Points on this clonotype: This could be a read error, since a much larger clone is one nucleotide away. This chain joins TRBV29-1 and TRBJ2-4; D is perhaps TRBD1 (8 bases). Germline V gene lookup returns CDR1 SQVTM and CDR2 ANQGSEA. V lost 6 bases and J lost 8, with 14 bases in between. The CDR3 spans 12 residues. Here the CDR3 reads CSVNRGGDIQYF. The CDR3 DNA reads as TGCAGCGTAAACAGGGGGGGAGACATTCAGTACTTC.

This clonotype was picked up one time. The CDR3 DNA is TGCAGCGCCATGGAGGAGGTGGAGCAGTACTTC. Translation gives CSAMEEVEQYF. The chain couples TRBV29-1 to TRBJ2-7; tentative D call: TRBD2 (5 bases). This CDR3 has 11 residues. V was pared by 7 bases and J by 7 bases, with 14 bases between. CDR1 SQVTM and CDR2 ANQGSEA come from the germline V gene.

Turning to this clonotype: A read error may account for a junction end that differs from germline. The chain carries TRBV28 and TRBJ2-3; TRBD2 matches at 7 bases. The CDR3 sequence is 14 residues long. Germline V gives CDR1 MDHEN, CDR2 SYDVKM. CDR3 loop: CASSPPGGEDTLYF. The CDR3 nucleotides read TGTGCCAGCAGTCCTCCGGGGGGTGAGGATACGCTGTATTTT.